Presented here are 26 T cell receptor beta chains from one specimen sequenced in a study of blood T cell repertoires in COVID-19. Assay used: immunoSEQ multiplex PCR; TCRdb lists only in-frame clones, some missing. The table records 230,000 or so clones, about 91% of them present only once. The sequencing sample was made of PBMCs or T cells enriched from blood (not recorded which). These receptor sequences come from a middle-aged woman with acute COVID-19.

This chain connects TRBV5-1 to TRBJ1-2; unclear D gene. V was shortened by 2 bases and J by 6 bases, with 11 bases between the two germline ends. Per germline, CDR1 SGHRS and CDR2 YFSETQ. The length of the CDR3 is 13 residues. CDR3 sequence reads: CASSFGLPDGYTF. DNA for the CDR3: TGCGCCAGCAGCTTTGGACTCCCTGATGGCTACACCTTC.

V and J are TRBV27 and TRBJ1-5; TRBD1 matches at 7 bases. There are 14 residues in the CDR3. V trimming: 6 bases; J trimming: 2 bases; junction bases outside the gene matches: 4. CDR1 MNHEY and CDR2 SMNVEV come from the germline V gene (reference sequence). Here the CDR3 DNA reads TGTGCCAGCAGCCGAGACAGGGGCAATCAGCCCCAGCATTTT. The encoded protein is CASSRDRGNQPQHF.

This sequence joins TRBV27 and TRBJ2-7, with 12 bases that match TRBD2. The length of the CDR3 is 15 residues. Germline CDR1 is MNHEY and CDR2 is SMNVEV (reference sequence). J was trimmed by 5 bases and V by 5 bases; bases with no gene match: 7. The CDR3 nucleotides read TGTGCCAGCAGTCGACTAGCGGGAGAGTTTCACGAGCAGTACGTC. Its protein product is CASSRLAGEFHEQYV.

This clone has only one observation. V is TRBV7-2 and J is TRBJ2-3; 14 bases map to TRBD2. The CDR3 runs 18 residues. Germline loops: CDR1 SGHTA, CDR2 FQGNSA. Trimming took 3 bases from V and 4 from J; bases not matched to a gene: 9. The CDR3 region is CASSFGLAGGRAADTQYF. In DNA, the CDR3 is TGTGCCAGCAGCTTCGGACTAGCGGGAGGAAGAGCGGCAGATACGCAGTATTTT.

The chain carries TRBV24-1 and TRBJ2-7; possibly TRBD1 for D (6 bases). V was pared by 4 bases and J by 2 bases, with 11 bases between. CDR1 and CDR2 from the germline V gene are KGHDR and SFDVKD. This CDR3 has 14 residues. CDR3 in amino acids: CATSENRVPYEQYF. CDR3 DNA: TGTGCCACCAGTGAGAACAGGGTTCCCTACGAGCAGTACTTC.

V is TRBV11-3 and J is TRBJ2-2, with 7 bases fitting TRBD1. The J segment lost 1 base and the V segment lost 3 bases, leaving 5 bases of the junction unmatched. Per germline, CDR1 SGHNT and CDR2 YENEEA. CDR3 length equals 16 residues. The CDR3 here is CASSFVRDRNTGELFF. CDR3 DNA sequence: TGTGCCAGCAGCTTCGTAAGGGACAGGAACACCGGGGAGCTGTTTTTT. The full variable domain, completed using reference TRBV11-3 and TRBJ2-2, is EAGVVQSPRYKIIEKKQPVAFWCNPISGHNTLYWYLQNLGQGPELLIRYENEEAVDDSQLPKDRFSAERLKGVDSTLKIQPAELGDSAVYLCASSFVRDRNTGELFFGEGSRLTVL.

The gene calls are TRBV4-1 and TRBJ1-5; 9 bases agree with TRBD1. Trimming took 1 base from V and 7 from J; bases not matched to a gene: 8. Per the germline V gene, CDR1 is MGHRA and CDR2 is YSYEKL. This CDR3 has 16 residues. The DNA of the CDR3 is TGCGCCAGCAGCCAAGGGGGACAGGGAAAGAGGCAGCCCCAGCATTTT. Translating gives CASSQGGQGKRQPQHF.

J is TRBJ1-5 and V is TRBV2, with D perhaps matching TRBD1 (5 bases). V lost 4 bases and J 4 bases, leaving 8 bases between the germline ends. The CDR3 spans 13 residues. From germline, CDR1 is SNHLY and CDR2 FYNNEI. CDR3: CASSGGSNQPQHF. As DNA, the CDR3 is TGTGCCAGCAGTGGGGGCTCAAATCAGCCCCAGCATTTT.

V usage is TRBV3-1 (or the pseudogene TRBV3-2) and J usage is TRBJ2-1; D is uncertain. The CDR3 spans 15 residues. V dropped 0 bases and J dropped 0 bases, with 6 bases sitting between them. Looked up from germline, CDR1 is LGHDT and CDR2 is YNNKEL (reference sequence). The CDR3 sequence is CASSQEIYSYNEQFF. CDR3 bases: TGTGCCAGCAGCCAAGAAATTTACTCCTACAATGAGCAGTTCTTC.

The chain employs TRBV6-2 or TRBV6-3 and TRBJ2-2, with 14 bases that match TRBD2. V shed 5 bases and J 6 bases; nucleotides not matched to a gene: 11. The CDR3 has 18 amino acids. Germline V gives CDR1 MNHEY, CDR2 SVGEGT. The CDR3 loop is CASSPGTSGRSRSGELFF. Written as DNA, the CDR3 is TGTGCCAGCAGTCCCGGGACTAGCGGGAGAAGTCGGTCCGGGGAGCTGTTTTTT.

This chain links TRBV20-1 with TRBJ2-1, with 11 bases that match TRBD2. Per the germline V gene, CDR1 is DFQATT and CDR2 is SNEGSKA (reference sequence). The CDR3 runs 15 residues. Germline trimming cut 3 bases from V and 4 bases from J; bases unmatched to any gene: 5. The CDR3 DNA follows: TGCAGTGCTAGTCGAGCTAGCGGGGGGTACAATGAGCAGTTCTTC. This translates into CSASRASGGYNEQFF.

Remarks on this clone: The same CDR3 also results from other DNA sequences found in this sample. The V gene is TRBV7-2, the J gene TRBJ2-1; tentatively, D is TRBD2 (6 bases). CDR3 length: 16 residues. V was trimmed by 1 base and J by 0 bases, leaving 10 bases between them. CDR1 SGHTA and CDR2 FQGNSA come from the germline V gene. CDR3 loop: CASSLGLAASYNEQFF. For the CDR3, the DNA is TGTGCCAGCAGCTTAGGGTTAGCGGCCTCCTACAATGAGCAGTTCTTC.

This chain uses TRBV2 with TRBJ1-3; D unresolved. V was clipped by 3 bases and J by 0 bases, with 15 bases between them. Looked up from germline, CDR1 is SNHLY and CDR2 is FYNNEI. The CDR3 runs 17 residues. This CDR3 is CASSDIVRGNSGNTIYF. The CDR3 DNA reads TGTGCCAGCAGTGACATAGTGCGAGGGAACTCTGGAAACACCATATATTTT.

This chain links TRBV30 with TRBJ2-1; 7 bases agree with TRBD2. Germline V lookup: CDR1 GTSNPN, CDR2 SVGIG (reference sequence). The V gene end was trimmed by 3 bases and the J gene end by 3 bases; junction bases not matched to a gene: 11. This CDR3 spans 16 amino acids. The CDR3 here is CAWSLPSGGGYNEQFF. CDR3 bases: TGTGCCTGGAGCCTGCCCTCTGGCGGGGGCTACAATGAGCAGTTCTTC.

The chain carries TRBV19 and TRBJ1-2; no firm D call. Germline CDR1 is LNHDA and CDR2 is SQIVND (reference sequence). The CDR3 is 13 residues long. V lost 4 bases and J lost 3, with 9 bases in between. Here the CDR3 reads CASSTLSYYGYTF. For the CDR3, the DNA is TGTGCCAGTAGTACTCTGTCTTACTATGGCTACACCTTC.

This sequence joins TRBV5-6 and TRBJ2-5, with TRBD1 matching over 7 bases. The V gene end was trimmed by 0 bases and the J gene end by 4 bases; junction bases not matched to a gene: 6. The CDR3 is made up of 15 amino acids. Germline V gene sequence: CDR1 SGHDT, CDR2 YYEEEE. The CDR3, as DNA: TGTGCCAGCAGCTTGGGACGAGGGACAGCAGAGACCCAGTACTTC. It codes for CASSLGRGTAETQYF.

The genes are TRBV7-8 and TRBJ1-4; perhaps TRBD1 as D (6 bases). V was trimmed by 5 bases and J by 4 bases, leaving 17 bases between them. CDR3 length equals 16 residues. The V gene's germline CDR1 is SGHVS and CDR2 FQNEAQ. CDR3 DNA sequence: TGTGCCAGCAGCCGATCAAGGGTCAGGGGTAATGAAAAACTGTTTTTT. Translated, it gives CASSRSRVRGNEKLFF.

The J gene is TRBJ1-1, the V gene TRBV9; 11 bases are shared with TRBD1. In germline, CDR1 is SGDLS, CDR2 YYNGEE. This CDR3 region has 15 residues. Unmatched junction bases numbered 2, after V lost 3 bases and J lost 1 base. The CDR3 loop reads CASSAGTGGNTEAFF. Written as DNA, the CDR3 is TGTGCCAGCAGCGCCGGGACAGGGGGGAACACTGAAGCTTTCTTT.

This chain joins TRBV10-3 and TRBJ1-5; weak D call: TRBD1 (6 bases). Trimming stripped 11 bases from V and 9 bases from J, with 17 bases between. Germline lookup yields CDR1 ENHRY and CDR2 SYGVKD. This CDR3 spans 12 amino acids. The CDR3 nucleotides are TGTGCCGGGAGGGGGGATCAGGGGCCCCAGCATTTT. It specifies CAGRGDQGPQHF.

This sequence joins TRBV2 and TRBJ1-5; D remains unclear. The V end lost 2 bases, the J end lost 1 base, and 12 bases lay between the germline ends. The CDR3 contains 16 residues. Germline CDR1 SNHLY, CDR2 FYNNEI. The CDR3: CASSETRILSNQPQHF. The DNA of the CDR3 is TGTGCCAGCAGTGAAACCAGGATCCTGAGCAATCAGCCCCAGCATTTT.

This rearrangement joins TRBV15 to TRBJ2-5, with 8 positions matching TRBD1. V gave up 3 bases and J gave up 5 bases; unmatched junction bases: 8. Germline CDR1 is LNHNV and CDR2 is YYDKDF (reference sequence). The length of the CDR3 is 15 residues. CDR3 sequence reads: CATSRETGAFETQYF. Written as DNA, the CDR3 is TGTGCCACCAGCAGGGAGACAGGGGCTTTCGAGACCCAGTACTTC.

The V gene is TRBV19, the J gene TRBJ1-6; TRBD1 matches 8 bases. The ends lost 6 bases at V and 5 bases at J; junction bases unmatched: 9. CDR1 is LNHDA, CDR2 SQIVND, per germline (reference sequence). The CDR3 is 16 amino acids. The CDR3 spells CASRILNRGDNSPLHF. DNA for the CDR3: TGTGCCAGTAGGATACTAAACAGGGGGGATAATTCACCCCTCCACTTT.

The CDR3 sequence: CAANPGQGDTF. The CDR3 DNA reads as TGTGCCGCCAACCCAGGACAGGGGGACACCTTC. The chain has TRBV27 and TRBJ1-2; TRBD1 matches 10 bases. Germline assignment: CDR1 MNHEY and CDR2 SMNVEV (reference sequence). The length of the CDR3 is 11 residues. Trimming cost V 11 bases and J 12 bases; bases outside gene matches: 9.

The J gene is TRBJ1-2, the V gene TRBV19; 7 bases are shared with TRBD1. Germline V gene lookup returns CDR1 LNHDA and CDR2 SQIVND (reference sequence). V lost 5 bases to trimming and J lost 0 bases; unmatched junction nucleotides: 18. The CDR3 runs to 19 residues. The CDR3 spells CASSPQRLGRTGSNYGYTF. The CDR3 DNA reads TGTGCCAGTAGTCCCCAACGTCTGGGGAGGACAGGTTCTAACTATGGCTACACCTTC.

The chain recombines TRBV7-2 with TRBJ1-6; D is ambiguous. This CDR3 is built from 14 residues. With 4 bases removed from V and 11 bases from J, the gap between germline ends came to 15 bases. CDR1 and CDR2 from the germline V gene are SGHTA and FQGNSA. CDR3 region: CASSSGTGSPPLHF. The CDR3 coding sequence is TGTGCCAGCAGCTCGGGCACGGGGTCTCCACCCCTCCACTTT.

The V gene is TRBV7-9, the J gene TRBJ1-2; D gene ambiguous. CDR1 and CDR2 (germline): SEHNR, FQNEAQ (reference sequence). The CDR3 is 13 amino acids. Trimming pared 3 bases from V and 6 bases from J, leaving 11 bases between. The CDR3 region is CASSFSTYDGYTF. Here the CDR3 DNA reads TGTGCCAGCAGCTTTAGTACGTATGATGGCTACACCTTC.